The rows below give T cell receptor beta chains drawn from one sample of a study of T cell responses to AZD1222 COVID-19 vaccine. The repertoire was sequenced with immunoSEQ multiplex PCR; TCRdb's copy has only in-frame clones and lacks some. This sample contains about 140,000 clones. Sequencing used peripheral blood. These TCRs come from an adult in good health. Each CDR3 is given with its conserved first and last residue. Fields, in order: D gene, J gene, V gene, CDR3 length, CDR3 protein. D genes are given only for firm matches.

D: TRBD1
J: TRBJ2-7
V: TRBV4-3
length: 15
CDR3: CASSQAPGQPYEQYF

D: -
J: TRBJ1-1
V: TRBV7-9
length: 16
CDR3: CASSPRGNRRYTEAFF

D: -
J: TRBJ2-2
V: TRBV5-1
length: 16
CDR3: CASSLAGTPNTGELFF

D: -
J: TRBJ2-3
V: TRBV3-1/TRBV3-2
length: 15
CDR3: CASSRTLSSTDTQYF

D: -
J: TRBJ2-6
V: TRBV6-5
length: 15
CDR3: CASGNRYSGANVLTF

D: -
J: TRBJ1-1
V: TRBV29-1
length: 12
CDR3: CSVGRPGTEAFF

D: TRBD1
J: TRBJ1-1
V: TRBV5-1
length: 16
CDR3: CASSLGPTGEGTEAFF

D: -
J: TRBJ1-2
V: TRBV10-3
length: 16
CDR3: CAIRADSLGLSYGYTF

D: TRBD2
J: TRBJ2-3
V: TRBV5-6
length: 17
CDR3: CASSSPPRAGREDTQYF

D: TRBD1
J: TRBJ1-5
V: TRBV2
length: 17
CDR3: CASTTTPGQGSNQPQHF

D: -
J: TRBJ1-1
V: TRBV6-1
length: 14
CDR3: CASSDRKGYTEAFF

D: TRBD1
J: TRBJ1-2
V: TRBV4-2
length: 16
CDR3: CASSRLGQGNNYGYTF

D: TRBD1
J: TRBJ2-4
V: TRBV11-2
length: 15
CDR3: CASSTIQGSKNIQYF

D: TRBD2
J: TRBJ2-1
V: TRBV19
length: 15
CDR3: CASGPRGGRDNEQFF

D: TRBD1
J: TRBJ2-5
V: TRBV19
length: 14
CDR3: CASKNDRGQETQYF

D: -
J: TRBJ1-1
V: TRBV18
length: 13
CDR3: CASSSTLDGEAFF

D: -
J: TRBJ1-1
V: TRBV28
length: 13
CDR3: CASSLRFPTEAFF

D: -
J: TRBJ2-7
V: TRBV5-6
length: 14
CDR3: CAQRTRDNSYEQYF

D: TRBD1
J: TRBJ1-6
V: TRBV5-6
length: 13
CDR3: CASSSTGDSPLHF

D: -
J: TRBJ1-1
V: TRBV18
length: 13
CDR3: CASSTTKGTEAFF

D: TRBD1
J: TRBJ1-1
V: TRBV5-1
length: 17
CDR3: CASRPDRGRLVNTEAFF

D: -
J: TRBJ1-5
V: TRBV5-6
length: 15
CDR3: CASSQYAASNQPQHF

D: -
J: TRBJ2-5
V: TRBV7-9
length: 12
CDR3: CASAGGGETQYF

D: TRBD2
J: TRBJ2-1
V: TRBV5-4
length: 15
CDR3: CASSPGGASYNEQFF

D: TRBD1
J: TRBJ1-4
V: TRBV19
length: 16
CDR3: CASSVYSGTVNEKLFF

D: -
J: TRBJ2-5
V: TRBV6-2/TRBV6-3
length: 11
CDR3: CASSYAETQYF

D: -
J: TRBJ1-1
V: TRBV7-3
length: 13
CDR3: CASSFGGVTEAFF

D: -
J: TRBJ1-1
V: TRBV6-5
length: 13
CDR3: CASRTGPHTEAFF

D: -
J: TRBJ1-4
V: TRBV19
length: 17
CDR3: CASSTPQTFATNEKLFF